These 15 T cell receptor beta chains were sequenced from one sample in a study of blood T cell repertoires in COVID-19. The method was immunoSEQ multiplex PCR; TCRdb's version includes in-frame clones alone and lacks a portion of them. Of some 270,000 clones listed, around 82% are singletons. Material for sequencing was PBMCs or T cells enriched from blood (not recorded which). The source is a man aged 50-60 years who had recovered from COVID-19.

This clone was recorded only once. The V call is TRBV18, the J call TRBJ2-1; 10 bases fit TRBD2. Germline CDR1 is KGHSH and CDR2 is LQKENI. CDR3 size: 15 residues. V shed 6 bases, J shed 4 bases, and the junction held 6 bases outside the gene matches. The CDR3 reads CASSSGLADYNEQFF. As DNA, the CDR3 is TGTGCCAGCTCCTCCGGACTAGCGGATTACAATGAGCAGTTCTTC.

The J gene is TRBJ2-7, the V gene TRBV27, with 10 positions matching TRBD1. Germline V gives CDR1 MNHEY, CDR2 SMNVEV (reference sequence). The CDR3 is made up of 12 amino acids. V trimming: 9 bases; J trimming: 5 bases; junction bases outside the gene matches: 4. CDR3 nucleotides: TGTGCCAGTCAGACAGGGGGCCACGAGCAGTACTTC. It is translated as CASQTGGHEQYF.

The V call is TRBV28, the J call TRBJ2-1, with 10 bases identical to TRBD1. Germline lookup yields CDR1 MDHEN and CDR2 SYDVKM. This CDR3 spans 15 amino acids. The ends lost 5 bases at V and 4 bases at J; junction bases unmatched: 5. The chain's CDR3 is CASSQGQGFYNEQFF. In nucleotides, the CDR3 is TGTGCCAGCAGTCAGGGACAGGGGTTTTACAATGAGCAGTTCTTC.

The CDR3 spells CASSYLRGEGEKLFF. The CDR3 DNA sequence: TGTGCCAGCAGTTATCTCCGAGGGGAGGGTGAAAAACTGTTTTTT. The V gene is TRBV6-5, the J gene TRBJ1-4; tentative D call: TRBD1 (5 bases). The germline V and J ends were trimmed by 3 bases and 7 bases, with 15 bases remaining between them. The germline V gene encodes CDR1 MNHEY and CDR2 SVGAGI. CDR3 length: 15 amino acids.

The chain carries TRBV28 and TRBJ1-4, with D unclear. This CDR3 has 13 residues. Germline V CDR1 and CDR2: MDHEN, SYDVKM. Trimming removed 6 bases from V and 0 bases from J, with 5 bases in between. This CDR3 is CASRESTNEKLFF. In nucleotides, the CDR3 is TGTGCCAGCAGAGAGTCAACTAATGAAAAACTGTTTTTT.

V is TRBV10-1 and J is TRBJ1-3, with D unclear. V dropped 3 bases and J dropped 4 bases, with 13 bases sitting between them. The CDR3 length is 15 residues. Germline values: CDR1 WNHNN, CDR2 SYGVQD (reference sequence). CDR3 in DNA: TGCGCCAGCAGTGACGGCGGGATAACGGGAAACACCATATATTTT. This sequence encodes CASSDGGITGNTIYF.

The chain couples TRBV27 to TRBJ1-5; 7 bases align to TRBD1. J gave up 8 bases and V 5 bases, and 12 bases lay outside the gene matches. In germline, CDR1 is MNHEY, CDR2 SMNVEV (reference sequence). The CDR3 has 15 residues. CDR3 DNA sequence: TGTGCCAGCAGTCCCCGGGACAGAGCCTGGGAGCCCCAGCATTTT. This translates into CASSPRDRAWEPQHF.

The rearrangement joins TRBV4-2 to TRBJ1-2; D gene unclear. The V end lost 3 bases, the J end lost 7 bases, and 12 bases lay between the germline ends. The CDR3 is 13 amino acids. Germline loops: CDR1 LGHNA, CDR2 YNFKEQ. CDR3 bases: TGTGCCAGCAGCCAGCGGGATTTTAGTGGCTACACCTTC. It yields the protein CASSQRDFSGYTF.

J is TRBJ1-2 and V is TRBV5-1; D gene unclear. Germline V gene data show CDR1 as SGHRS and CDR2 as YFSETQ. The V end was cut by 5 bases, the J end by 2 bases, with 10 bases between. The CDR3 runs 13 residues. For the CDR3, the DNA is TGCGCCAGCAGAGCCGAAATGAACTATGGCTACACCTTC. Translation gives CASRAEMNYGYTF.

CDR3 sequence: CASRRGGGSNTGELFF. The CDR3 bases are TGTGCCAGCAGGCGGGGTGGGGGTTCGAACACCGGGGAGCTGTTTTTT. The chain links TRBV28 to TRBJ2-2, with a possible D match to TRBD2 (6 bases). CDR1 is MDHEN, CDR2 SYDVKM, per germline. CDR3 length equals 16 residues. V gave up 6 bases and J gave up 0 bases, with 14 bases separating them.

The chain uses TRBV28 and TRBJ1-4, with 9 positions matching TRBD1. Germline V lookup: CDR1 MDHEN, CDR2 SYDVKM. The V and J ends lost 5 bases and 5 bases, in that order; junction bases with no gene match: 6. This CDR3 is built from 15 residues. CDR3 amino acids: CASSIGTGRNEKLFF. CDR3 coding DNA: TGTGCCAGCAGTATAGGGACAGGGAGAAATGAAAAACTGTTTTTT. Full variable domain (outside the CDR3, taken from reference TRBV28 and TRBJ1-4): DVKVTQSSRYLVKRTGEKVFLECVQDMDHENMFWYRQDPGLGLRLIYFSYDVKMKEKGDIPEGYSVSREKKERFSLILESASTNQTSMYLCASSIGTGRNEKLFFGSGTQLSVL.

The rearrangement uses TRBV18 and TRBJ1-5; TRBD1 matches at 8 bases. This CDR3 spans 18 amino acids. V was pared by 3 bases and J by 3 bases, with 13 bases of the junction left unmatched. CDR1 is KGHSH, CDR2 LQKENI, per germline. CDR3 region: CASSPARGLGRDNQPQHF. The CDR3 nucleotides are TGTGCCAGCTCACCGGCCAGGGGGCTAGGAAGGGACAATCAGCCCCAGCATTTT.

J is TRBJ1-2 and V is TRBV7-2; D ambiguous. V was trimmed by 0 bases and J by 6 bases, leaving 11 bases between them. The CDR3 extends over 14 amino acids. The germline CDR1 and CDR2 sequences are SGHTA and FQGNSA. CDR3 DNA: TGTGCCAGCAGCTTAGCCGCGGCGTTGAATGGCTACACCTTC. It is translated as CASSLAAALNGYTF.

CDR3 sequence (DNA): TGTGCCAGCAGCCCCGACATGGATGAAAAACTGTTTTTT. Translation gives CASSPDMDEKLFF. J is TRBJ1-4 and V is TRBV3-1 (or the pseudogene TRBV3-2); D is undetermined. Trimming stripped 4 bases from V and 6 bases from J, with 9 bases between. This CDR3 has 13 residues. Germline CDR1 reads LGHDT; CDR2 reads YNNKEL (reference sequence).

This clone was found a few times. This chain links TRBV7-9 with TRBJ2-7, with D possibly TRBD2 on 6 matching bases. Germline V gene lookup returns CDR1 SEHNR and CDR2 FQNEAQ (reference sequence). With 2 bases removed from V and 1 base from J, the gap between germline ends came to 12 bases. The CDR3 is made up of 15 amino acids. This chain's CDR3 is CASSLYGGPSYEQYF. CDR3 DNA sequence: TGTGCCAGCAGCTTATACGGGGGACCTTCCTACGAGCAGTACTTC.